This T cell receptor beta chain was profiled in a study of human T cells and chemical hapten exposure. In germline, CDR1 is MNHEY, CDR2 SVGAGI. The CDR3 length is 14 residues. V shed 0 bases and J shed 1 base, with 5 bases lying between them. General study points: Controls had significantly fewer large CDR3 similarity clusters than were formed by expanded TCRs. Donors were affected by alopecia, so their immune reaction might vary from that of healthy individuals. PT1 expanded TCR numbers rose with patch test score.

This clonotype was seen more than once but under ten times. Its cognate antigen is unknown. Individual cDNA molecules received unique molecular identifiers in the library. MiXCR was run by TCRdb on the RACE reads, yielding one entry per CDR3 protein. The table records roughly 100,000 distinct CDR3 sequences, 30% to 35% of them present only once. Regarding time point: patch test 3, about 24 weeks after DPC sensitization. Treatment noted: therapeutic diphenylcyclopropenone sensitization with weekly scalp DPC. This chain uses TRBV6-5 with TRBJ2-3; D uncertain. The clonotype originates from a man between 40 and 49 years old with alopecia areata. Some clones in this sample may be carry-over from other donors' samples. Sequenced here: whole blood, sampled in connection with sensitization to the hapten diphenylcyclopropenone (DPC). CDR3 in DNA: TGTGCCAGCAGTTACTCGGGCCGCACAGATACGCAGTATTTT. Protein: CASSYSGRTDTQYF.